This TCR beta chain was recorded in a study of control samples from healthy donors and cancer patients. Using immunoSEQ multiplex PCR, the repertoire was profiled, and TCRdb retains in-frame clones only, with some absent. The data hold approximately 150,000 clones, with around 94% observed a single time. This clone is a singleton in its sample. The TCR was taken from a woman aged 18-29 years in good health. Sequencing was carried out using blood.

The CDR3 region is CASSPGGAYYGYTF. The CDR3 region has the DNA TGTGCCAGCAGCCCAGGGGGCGCGTATTATGGCTACACCTTC. This chain connects TRBV3-1 (or the pseudogene TRBV3-2) to TRBJ1-2, with 8 positions matching TRBD1. The CDR3 is 14 amino acids. The V segment lost 4 bases and the J segment 5 bases; nucleotides outside the gene matches: 6. Germline CDR1 is LGHDT and CDR2 is YNNKEL (reference sequence).